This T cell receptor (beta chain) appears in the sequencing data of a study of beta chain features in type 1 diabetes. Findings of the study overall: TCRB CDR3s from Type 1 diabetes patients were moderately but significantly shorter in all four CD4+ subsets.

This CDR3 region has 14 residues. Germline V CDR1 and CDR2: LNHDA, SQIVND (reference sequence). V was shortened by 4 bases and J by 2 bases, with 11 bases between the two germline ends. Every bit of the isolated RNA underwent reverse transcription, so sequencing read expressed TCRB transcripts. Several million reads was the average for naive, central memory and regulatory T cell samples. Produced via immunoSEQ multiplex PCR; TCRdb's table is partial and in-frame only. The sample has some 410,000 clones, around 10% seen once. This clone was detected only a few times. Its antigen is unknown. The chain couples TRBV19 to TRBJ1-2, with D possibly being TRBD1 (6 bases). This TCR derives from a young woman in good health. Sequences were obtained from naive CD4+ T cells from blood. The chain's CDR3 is CASSTTGKNYGYTF. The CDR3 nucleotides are TGTGCCAGTAGTACCACAGGGAAGAACTATGGCTACACCTTC.